The 10 T cell receptor beta chains in this list originate from one sample, sequenced in a study of identifying expanded T cells in peripheral blood. Repertoires were generated with immunoSEQ multiplex PCR, while TCRdb's copy carries only in-frame clones and drops some. The table lists about 90,000 clones, approximately 91% of them singletons, with 5.5% to 7% in the top ten. Source material: blood. Source of these receptors: a person aged 18 to 70 in good health.

CDR3 bases: TGTGCCATCAGTGAGTGGGACAATGAGCAGTTCTTC. Its translation: CAISEWDNEQFF. The chain joins TRBV10-3 to TRBJ2-1; D is uncertain. Germline V lookup: CDR1 ENHRY, CDR2 SYGVKD. This CDR3 has 12 residues. Trimming took 1 base from V and 5 from J, leaving 3 bases between them.

This clone was counted a few times. V and J are TRBV6-1 and TRBJ1-3; the D gene is possibly TRBD1 (6 bases). V dropped 3 bases and J dropped 4 bases, with 10 bases sitting between them. CDR3 length: 14 amino acids. Germline V gives CDR1 MNHNS, CDR2 SASEGT. CDR3 protein: CASSDWGLGNTIYF. Here the CDR3 DNA reads TGTGCCAGCAGTGATTGGGGGCTCGGAAACACCATATATTTT.

This chain connects TRBV4-2 to TRBJ2-1; 10 bases are shared with TRBD1. The V gene end was trimmed by 1 base and the J gene end by 8 bases; junction bases not matched to a gene: 8. This CDR3 is 16 amino acids long. Germline V gene data show CDR1 as LGHNA and CDR2 as YNFKEQ. DNA for the CDR3: TGTGCCAGCAGCCAAGGTCCGGGACAGGGGCGGGATGAGCAGTTCTTC. Amino acids: CASSQGPGQGRDEQFF.

J is TRBJ2-3 and V is TRBV7-9; perhaps TRBD2 as D (6 bases). The CDR3 contains 16 residues. Trimming removed 5 bases from V and 2 bases from J, with 17 bases in between. Germline-derived CDR1 and CDR2 are SEHNR and FQNEAQ (reference sequence). The CDR3: CASSVGTFEFTDTQYF. DNA of the CDR3: TGTGCCAGCAGCGTTGGGACTTTCGAGTTCACAGATACGCAGTATTTT.

The chain combines TRBV6-5 with TRBJ1-2, with D possibly TRBD1 on 6 matching bases. This CDR3 is 14 amino acids long. Between the trimmed V and J ends, which lost 2 bases and 1 base, there was a span of 8 bases. Looked up from germline, CDR1 is MNHEY and CDR2 is SVGAGI. This chain's CDR3 is CASSYGTYNYGYTF. DNA for the CDR3: TGTGCCAGCAGTTACGGGACATATAACTATGGCTACACCTTC.

This CDR3 reads CASSLEARGARGGYTF. The CDR3 DNA is TGTGCCAGCAGTCTAGAGGCGCGGGGCGCCCGGGGTGGCTACACCTTC. The rearrangement uses TRBV6-4 and TRBJ1-2; D is perhaps TRBD1 (5 bases). Germline V gene sequence: CDR1 MRHNA, CDR2 SNTAGT. Trimming took off 5 bases at V and 7 bases at J, with 23 bases between the two ends. The CDR3 runs 16 residues.

Relative to its sample, this clone is medium-sized. Other DNA sequences in this sample translate to the same CDR3. The V gene is TRBV7-8, the J gene TRBJ1-6; D not resolved. The CDR3 sequence is 14 residues long. CDR1 is SGHVS and CDR2 is FQNEAQ in the germline V gene. Trimming left V 5 bases short and J 7 bases short, with 12 bases between. The CDR3 reads CASSPAPANSPLHF. The CDR3 DNA sequence: TGTGCCAGCAGCCCGGCCCCGGCAAATTCACCCCTCCACTTT.

The V gene is TRBV2, the J gene TRBJ2-7; possible D gene TRBD1, 5 bases. V was pared by 7 bases and J by 4 bases, with 14 bases between. Germline-derived CDR1 and CDR2 are SNHLY and FYNNEI. The CDR3 runs 13 residues. CDR3 DNA sequence: TGTGCCAGCACGGGCAGGGAAAGGTACGAGCAGTACTTC. Translating gives CASTGRERYEQYF.

The rearrangement joins TRBV10-2 to TRBJ2-3; 8 bases are a match to TRBD1. This CDR3 spans 14 amino acids. V shed 10 bases and J 0 bases; nucleotides not matched to a gene: 6. Germline lookup yields CDR1 WSHSY and CDR2 SAAADI. The CDR3 loop reads CAISGGGSTDTQYF. The CDR3 bases are TGCGCCATTTCAGGGGGCGGGAGCACAGATACGCAGTATTTT.

The rearrangement uses TRBV19 and TRBJ2-2; 13 bases are a match to TRBD2. V lost 6 bases, J lost 5 bases, and 3 bases stayed unmatched. This CDR3 has 15 residues. Germline values: CDR1 LNHDA, CDR2 SQIVND (reference sequence). CDR3 in amino acids: CASRGLAGETGELFF. The CDR3 DNA reads as TGTGCCAGTAGAGGACTAGCGGGGGAAACCGGGGAGCTGTTTTTT.